This record concerns one T cell receptor beta chain sequence. This study enrolled people aged about 18 to 100 from about two dozen US geographic areas. Assignments of participants to cohorts depended upon their own reported clinical history. This specimen belongs to a study of blood T cell repertoires in COVID-19. Study-level information: Samples of COVID-19 (acute and convalescent) were obtained from the United States, Italy and Spain. Sample material is recorded as cDNA or gDNA derived from T cells, B-cell-depleted T cells, or PBMCs.

This table comes from immunoSEQ multiplex PCR, and its TCRdb copy is limited to in-frame clones, with some not included. This table has about 180,000 clones, more than 85% appearing once. The germline V gene has CDR1 LGHDT and CDR2 YNNKEL (reference sequence). The CDR3 totals 15 residues. V was clipped by 0 bases and J by 4 bases, with 10 bases between them. The V call is TRBV3-1 (or the pseudogene TRBV3-2), the J call TRBJ1-3; D is possibly TRBD1 (5 bases). The sample was PBMCs or T cells enriched from blood (not recorded which). The receptor's source is a human donor with acute COVID-19. The donor label of this sample is uncertain. The chain's CDR3 is CASSQEGRAGNTIYF. The CDR3 DNA reads TGTGCCAGCAGCCAAGAAGGCAGGGCGGGAAACACCATATATTTT.